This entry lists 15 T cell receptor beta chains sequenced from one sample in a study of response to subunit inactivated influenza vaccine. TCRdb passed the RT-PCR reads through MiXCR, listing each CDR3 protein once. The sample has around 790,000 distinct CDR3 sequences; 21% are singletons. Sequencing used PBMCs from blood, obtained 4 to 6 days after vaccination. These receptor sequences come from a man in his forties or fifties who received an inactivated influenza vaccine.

CDR3 region: CAWAQGAGAQETQYF. CDR3 nucleotide sequence: TGTGCCTGGGCCCAAGGGGCAGGGGCGCAAGAGACCCAGTACTTC. This chain links TRBV30 with TRBJ2-5; possibly TRBD1 for D (6 bases). Germline values: CDR1 GTSNPN, CDR2 SVGIG (reference sequence). Trimming stripped 5 bases from V and 2 bases from J, with 18 bases between. This CDR3 comprises 15 residues.

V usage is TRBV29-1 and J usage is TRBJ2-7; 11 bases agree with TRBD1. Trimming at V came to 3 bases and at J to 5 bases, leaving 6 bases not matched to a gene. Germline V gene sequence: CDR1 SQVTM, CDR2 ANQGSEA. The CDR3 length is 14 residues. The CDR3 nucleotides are TGCAGCGTTGACCGGGGACAGGGGGTGGACGAGCAGTACTTC. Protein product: CSVDRGQGVDEQYF.

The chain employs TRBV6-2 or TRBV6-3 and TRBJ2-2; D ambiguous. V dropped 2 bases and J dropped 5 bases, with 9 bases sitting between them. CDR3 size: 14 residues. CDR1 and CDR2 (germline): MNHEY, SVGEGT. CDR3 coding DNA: TGTGCCAGCAGTTACGTCAGTGCTACCGGGGAGCTGTTTTTT. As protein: CASSYVSATGELFF.

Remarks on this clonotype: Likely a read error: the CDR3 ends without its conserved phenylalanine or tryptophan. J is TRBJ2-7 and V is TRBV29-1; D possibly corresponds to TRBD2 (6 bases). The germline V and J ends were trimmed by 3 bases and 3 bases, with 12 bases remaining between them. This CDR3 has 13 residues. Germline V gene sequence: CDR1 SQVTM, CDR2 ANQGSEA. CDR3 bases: TGCAGCGTTGATGCTGGAGGGAACTACGAGCAGTACTTG. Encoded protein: CSVDAGGNYEQYL.

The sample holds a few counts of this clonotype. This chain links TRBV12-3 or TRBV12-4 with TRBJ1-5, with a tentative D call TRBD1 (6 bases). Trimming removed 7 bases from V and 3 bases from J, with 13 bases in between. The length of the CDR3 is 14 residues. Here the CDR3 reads CASKAGTFNQPQHF. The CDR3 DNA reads TGTGCCAGCAAGGCCGGGACATTCAATCAGCCCCAGCATTTT.

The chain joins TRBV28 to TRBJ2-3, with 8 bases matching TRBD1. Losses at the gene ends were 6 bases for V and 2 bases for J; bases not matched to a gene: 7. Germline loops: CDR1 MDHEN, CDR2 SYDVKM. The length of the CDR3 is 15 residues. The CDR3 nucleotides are TGTGCCAGCAGCCCACGGGACAGGCTCACAGATACGCAGTATTTT. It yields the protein CASSPRDRLTDTQYF.

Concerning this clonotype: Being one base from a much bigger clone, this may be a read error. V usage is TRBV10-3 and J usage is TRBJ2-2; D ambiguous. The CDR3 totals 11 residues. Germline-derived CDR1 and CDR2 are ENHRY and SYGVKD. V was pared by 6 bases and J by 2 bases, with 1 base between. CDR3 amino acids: CAIRNTGELFF. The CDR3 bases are TGTGCCATCAGAAACACCGGGGAGCTGTTTTTT.

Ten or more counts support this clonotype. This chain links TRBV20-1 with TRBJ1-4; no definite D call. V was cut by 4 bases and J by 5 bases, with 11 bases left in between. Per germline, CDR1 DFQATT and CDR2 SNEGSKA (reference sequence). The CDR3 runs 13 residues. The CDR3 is CSATGSHNEKLFF. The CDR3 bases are TGCAGTGCTACCGGGTCCCACAATGAAAAACTGTTTTTT.

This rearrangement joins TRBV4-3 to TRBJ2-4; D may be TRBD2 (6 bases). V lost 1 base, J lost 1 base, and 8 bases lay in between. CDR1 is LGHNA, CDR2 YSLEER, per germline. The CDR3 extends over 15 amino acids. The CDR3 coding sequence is TGCGCCAGCAGCCAAGGACGGGGGGCCAAAAACATTCAGTACTTC. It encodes CASSQGRGAKNIQYF.

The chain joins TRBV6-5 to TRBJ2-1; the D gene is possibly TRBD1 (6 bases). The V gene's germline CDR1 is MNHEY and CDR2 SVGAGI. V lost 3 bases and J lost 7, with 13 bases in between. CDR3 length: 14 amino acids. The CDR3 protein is CASSYRDTRNEQFF. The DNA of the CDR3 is TGTGCCAGCAGTTATAGGGACACAAGGAATGAGCAGTTCTTC.

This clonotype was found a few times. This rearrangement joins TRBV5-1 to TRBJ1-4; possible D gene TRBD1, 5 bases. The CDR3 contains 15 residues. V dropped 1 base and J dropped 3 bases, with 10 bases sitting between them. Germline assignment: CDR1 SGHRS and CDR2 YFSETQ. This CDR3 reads CASSLRGTANEKLFF. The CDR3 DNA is TGCGCCAGCAGCTTGCGCGGGACGGCTAATGAAAAACTGTTTTTT.

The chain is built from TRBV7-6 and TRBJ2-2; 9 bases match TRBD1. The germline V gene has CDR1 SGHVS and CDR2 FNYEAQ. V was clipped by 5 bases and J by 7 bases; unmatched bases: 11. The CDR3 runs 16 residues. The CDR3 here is CASSLQNTGGVGELFF. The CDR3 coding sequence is TGTGCCAGCAGCCTACAAAACACAGGGGGCGTCGGGGAGCTGTTTTTT.

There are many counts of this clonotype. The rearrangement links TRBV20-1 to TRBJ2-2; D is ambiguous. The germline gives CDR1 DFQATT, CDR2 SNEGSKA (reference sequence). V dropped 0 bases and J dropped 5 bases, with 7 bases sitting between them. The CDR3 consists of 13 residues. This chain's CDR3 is CSAREGGTGELFF. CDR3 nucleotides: TGCAGTGCTAGAGAGGGTGGAACCGGGGAGCTGTTTTTT.

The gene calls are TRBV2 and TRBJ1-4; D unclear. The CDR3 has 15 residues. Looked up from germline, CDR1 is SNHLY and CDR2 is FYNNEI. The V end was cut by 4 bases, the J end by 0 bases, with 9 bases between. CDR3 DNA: TGTGCCAGCAGTGGACGGGCCTCAACTAATGAAAAACTGTTTTTT. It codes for CASSGRASTNEKLFF.

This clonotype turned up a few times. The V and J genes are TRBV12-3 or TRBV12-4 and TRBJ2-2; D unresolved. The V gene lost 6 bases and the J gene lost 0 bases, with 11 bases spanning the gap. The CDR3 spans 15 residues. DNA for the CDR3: TGTGCCAGCAGCTCAGTCCAGGCGAACACCGGGGAGCTGTTTTTT. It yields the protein CASSSVQANTGELFF.